These T cell receptor beta chains were read from a single sample in a study of beta chain features in type 1 diabetes. The repertoire was sequenced with immunoSEQ multiplex PCR; TCRdb's copy has only in-frame clones and lacks some. Of 200,000 to 300,000 clones listed, 20% are singletons. Sequencing input: naive CD4+ T cells from blood. The receptors were sampled from a woman aged 40-49 years with type 1 diabetes. Each CDR3 is given with its conserved first and last residue. Fields, in order: V gene, J gene, CDR3 protein.

>TRBV19|TRBJ2-7
CASSIMRQGSYEQYF
>TRBV19|TRBJ1-2
CASSEGARDGYTF
>TRBV25-1|TRBJ1-1
CASSELQGPIGTEAFF
>TRBV19|TRBJ1-1
CASSLRTGPTEAFF
>TRBV19|TRBJ2-5
CASRGSDQETQYF
>TRBV15|TRBJ2-5
CATSQGQQETQYF
>TRBV4-3|TRBJ2-2
CASSQALQRGTGGELFF
>TRBV21-1|TRBJ2-4
CASSKDWPAGAKNIQYF
>TRBV7-3|TRBJ2-3
CASSLMGQGSTDTQYF
>TRBV5-1|TRBJ2-5
CASSLGSGQQETQYF
>TRBV30|TRBJ2-5
CAWSPGETQYF
>TRBV7-9|TRBJ1-1
CASSLWDAGKGAEAFF
>TRBV18|TRBJ1-1
CASRRGGSTEAFF
>TRBV6-6|TRBJ1-1
CASSYGRFADYTEAFF
>TRBV5-4|TRBJ2-1
CASSLVYGAREQFF
>TRBV18|TRBJ1-6
CASSDITGKSPLHF
>TRBV7-2|TRBJ1-1
CASSLTTGSRTEAFF
>TRBV5-1|TRBJ2-7
CASSLRVPYEQYF
>TRBV6-4|TRBJ2-3
CASSHGTWEDTQYF
>TRBV7-9|TRBJ1-5
CASSPTGASQPQHF
>TRBV30|TRBJ2-1
CAWIRSSGYEQFF
>TRBV4-3|TRBJ2-1
CASSQEHRGGDEQFF
>TRBV6-5|TRBJ2-7
CASSYWQDSYEQYF
>TRBV6-6|TRBJ2-3
CASGLSGARQDTQYF
>TRBV18|TRBJ1-3
CASSPASSGNTIYF
>TRBV30|TRBJ1-6
CAWTRGDSNSPLHF
>TRBV28|TRBJ1-5
CASTESGSDLRPQHF
>TRBV10-3|TRBJ2-3
CAISGLAGVSDTQYF
>TRBV28|TRBJ1-2
CASSSSYGYTF
>TRBV28|TRBJ1-5
CASRRSPIGPQHF
>TRBV29-1|TRBJ1-2
CSVEPRLTAYGYTF
>TRBV30|TRBJ1-5
CAWSLGGDNQPQHF
>TRBV5-6|TRBJ2-2
CASSLTGKSTGELFF
>TRBV5-1|TRBJ2-6
CASNRQAGANVLTF
>TRBV27|TRBJ1-1
CASSLLGQGTTEAFF
>TRBV18|TRBJ1-6
CASSLGTGRYNSPLHF
>TRBV28|TRBJ2-7
CASSHRSSSYEQYF
>TRBV5-4|TRBJ2-2
CASSLNSNTGELFF
>TRBV29-1|TRBJ2-1
CSVEISSNEQFF
>TRBV5-1|TRBJ2-7
CASSRGQGYEQYF
>TRBV4-2|TRBJ2-7
CASSQGTGIAYEQYF
>TRBV9|TRBJ2-7
CASSPGQGNYEQYF
>TRBV2|TRBJ2-7
CASSEGRTEQYF
>TRBV6-6|TRBJ2-6
CASSRGSGANVLTF
>TRBV7-2|TRBJ2-3
CASSLFSSTDTQYF
>TRBV28|TRBJ2-3
CASSSVPGLAGKVTDTQYF
>TRBV28|TRBJ2-5
CASLSGGLSETQYF
>TRBV10-3|TRBJ1-6
CAIGQEGNSPLHF
>TRBV13|TRBJ1-1
CASSYRQGEAFF
>TRBV15|TRBJ1-5
CATSRDGRSAQPQHF
>TRBV4-1|TRBJ2-2
CASSRGAANTGELFF
>TRBV7-2|TRBJ2-5
CASSFTGIETQYF
>TRBV9|TRBJ1-1
CASSVTGQNTEAFF
>TRBV30|TRBJ1-1
CAWTGGFSEAFF
>TRBV29-1|TRBJ2-1
CSVEGGLAGGPPSYNEQFF